The entry below describes one TCR beta chain. The CDR3 consists of 14 residues. V was clipped by 0 bases and J by 3 bases, with 9 bases between them. Germline assignment: CDR1 GTSNPN and CDR2 SVGIG (reference sequence). Methods used by the authors: Counts of nucleated cells, estimated from reference gene primer amplification, were obtained. Method: immunoSEQ multiplex PCR; TCRdb's copy keeps in-frame clones and lacks some. That table is the source of V, J and clone size, and D and trimming were worked out from the DNA. The repertoire has 200,000 to 250,000 clones, around 89% of them found once; the top ten carry approximately 4.1%. Recovered Cohort 3 donors showed two negative PCRs, clearance, or symptom resolution. These data come from a study of blood T cell repertoires in COVID-19. About the research overall: Samples of COVID-19 (acute and convalescent) were obtained from the United States, Italy and Spain.

The chain is built from TRBV30 and TRBJ1-5; tentative D call: TRBD1 (5 bases). The TCR was taken from a woman in her thirties who had recovered from COVID-19. Material for sequencing was PBMCs or T cells enriched from blood (not recorded which). CDR3 protein: CAWSVKGFNQPQHF. The CDR3 nucleotides are TGTGCCTGGAGTGTAAAGGGGTTCAATCAGCCCCAGCATTTT.